Shown below are 15 T cell receptor beta chains from a single sample sequenced in a study of T cell repertoires in cytomegalovirus infection. TCRdb fed the reads into MiXCR, producing one record per CDR3 protein. In the table there are under 800,000 distinct CDR3 sequences, 24% of which are singletons. Source material: CD8+ T cells from PBMCs. Receptors were obtained from a human donor in good health (CMV status not recorded). Some clones in this sample may be carry-over from other donors' samples.

The chain employs TRBV7-9 and TRBJ1-5; D may be TRBD1 (6 bases). The V end was cut by 5 bases, the J end by 6 bases, with 14 bases between. Germline values: CDR1 SEHNR, CDR2 FQNEAQ (reference sequence). The CDR3 sequence is 14 residues long. CDR3 nucleotide sequence: TGTGCCAGCAGCGGGGGGGGCTTTGTTCAGCCCCAGCATTTT. Translating it yields CASSGGGFVQPQHF.

This clonotype was detected many times. The chain recombines TRBV6-2 or TRBV6-3 with TRBJ2-7; TRBD1 matches at 8 bases. The CDR3 loop spans 12 amino acids. V lost 5 bases, J lost 6 bases, and 3 bases stayed unmatched. From germline, CDR1 is MNHEY and CDR2 SVGEGT. CDR3 sequence: CASSPDRAEQYV. The CDR3 bases are TGTGCCAGCAGTCCGGACAGGGCCGAGCAGTACGTC.

This clonotype has just a few counts. The rearrangement links TRBV28 to TRBJ1-2; weak D call: TRBD1 (5 bases). Germline V gene lookup returns CDR1 MDHEN and CDR2 SYDVKM. Trimming cost V 3 bases and J 4 bases, with 9 bases left between them. This CDR3 comprises 13 residues. For the CDR3, the DNA is TGTGCCAGCAGTTTTGAGGGACTCTATGGCTACACCTTC. Its protein is CASSFEGLYGYTF.

As for this clonotype: A single base separates this from a much larger clone, so it may be a read error. The chain carries TRBV7-6 and TRBJ2-6; D not resolved. Germline CDR1 and CDR2: SGHVS and FNYEAQ. The CDR3 runs 17 residues. The CDR3 region has the DNA TGTGCCAGCAGCTTAGGTCATATAAACTCTGTGGCCAACGTCCTGACTTTC. Translating it yields CASSLGHINSVANVLTF. Complete variable domain (other parts from reference TRBV7-6 and TRBJ2-6): GAGVSQSPRYKVTKRGQDVALRCDPISGHVSLYWYRQALGQGPEFLTYFNYEAQQDKSGLPNDRFSAERPEGSISTLTIQRTEQRDSAMYRCASSLGHINSVANVLTFGAGSRLTVL.

This clonotype has only one observation. The chain has TRBV2 and TRBJ1-1, with D possibly matching TRBD1 (6 bases). CDR3 length: 15 residues. Germline loops: CDR1 SNHLY, CDR2 FYNNEI. Trimming removed 7 bases at V and 0 bases at J, with 15 bases between. The CDR3 sequence: CASTLAGAVNTEAFF. DNA for the CDR3: TGTGCCAGCACCCTAGCGGGGGCGGTGAACACTGAAGCTTTCTTT.

The chain uses TRBV14 and TRBJ2-3; D unresolved. Germline loops: CDR1 SGHDN, CDR2 FVKESK. CDR3 length equals 13 residues. V lost 3 bases, J lost 5 bases, and 9 bases lay in between. CDR3 protein: CASSQGNGDTQYF. CDR3 sequence (DNA): TGTGCCAGCAGCCAGGGGAACGGAGATACGCAGTATTTT.

This chain connects TRBV29-1 to TRBJ1-1, with D perhaps TRBD1 (5 bases). This CDR3 has 13 amino acids. Germline V gene data show CDR1 as SQVTM and CDR2 as ANQGSEA. Trimming removed 6 bases at V and 5 bases at J, with 16 bases between. This CDR3 is CSVGAGGSTEAFF. Here the CDR3 DNA reads TGCAGCGTCGGTGCGGGGGGGTCAACTGAAGCTTTCTTT.

A remark on this clonotype: With a much larger clone just one base away, this may be a read error. The V gene is TRBV10-1, the J gene TRBJ1-2, with 7 positions matching TRBD1. CDR1 is WNHNN and CDR2 is SYGVQD in the germline V gene (reference sequence). With V trimmed by 0 bases and J by 5 bases, 6 bases remained unmatched. CDR3 length: 15 amino acids. The CDR3 bases are TGCGCCAGCAGTGAGTCCCTAACAGGGGAATATGGCTACACCTTC. It codes for CASSESLTGEYGYTF.

The gene calls are TRBV29-1 and TRBJ2-1, with 8 bases lining up with TRBD2. J was trimmed by 9 bases and V by 6 bases; bases with no gene match: 13. There are 14 residues in the CDR3. Germline V gene lookup returns CDR1 SQVTM and CDR2 ANQGSEA. The CDR3 reads CSVATLRGVGEQFF. DNA for the CDR3: TGCAGCGTCGCCACGTTGCGGGGGGTGGGTGAGCAGTTCTTC.

Only a few counts were recorded for this clonotype. This rearrangement joins TRBV2 to TRBJ2-3; TRBD2 matches 15 bases. The CDR3 contains 17 residues. The trim removed 8 bases at V and 3 bases at J, leaving 9 bases unmatched. CDR1 is SNHLY and CDR2 is FYNNEI in the germline V gene. For the CDR3, the DNA is TGTGCCAGCTGGGGGACTAGCGGGGGGCTAAAAACAGATACGCAGTATTTT. As protein: CASWGTSGGLKTDTQYF. The variable domain in full, completed from reference TRBV2 and TRBJ2-3, reads EPEVTQTPSHQVTQMGQEVILRCVPISNHLYFYWYRQILGQKVEFLVSFYNNEISEKSEIFDDQFSVERPDGSNFTLKIRSTKLEDSAMYFCASWGTSGGLKTDTQYFGPGTRLTVL.

The table lists this clonotype with a few counts. This sequence joins TRBV20-1 and TRBJ2-1; possible D gene TRBD2, 6 bases. Germline CDR1 reads DFQATT; CDR2 reads SNEGSKA (reference sequence). V was shortened by 0 bases and J by 1 base, with 10 bases between the two germline ends. The CDR3 spans 15 residues. CDR3: CSARDSGGSYNEQFF. The CDR3, as DNA: TGCAGTGCTAGAGATAGTGGGGGGTCCTACAATGAGCAGTTCTTC.

CDR3 coding DNA: TGTGCCAGCAGTCGTAGGGGGACCCCGAGCACCGGGGAGCTGTTTTTT. Amino acids: CASSRRGTPSTGELFF. J is TRBJ2-2 and V is TRBV27; possibly TRBD1 for D (6 bases). V dropped 5 bases and J dropped 4 bases, with 17 bases sitting between them. Germline CDR1 reads MNHEY; CDR2 reads SMNVEV (reference sequence). The CDR3 extends over 16 amino acids.

This clonotype came up a few times. The chain recombines TRBV28 with TRBJ2-1; a possible D gene is TRBD1 (5 bases). Germline assignment: CDR1 MDHEN and CDR2 SYDVKM. There are 14 residues in the CDR3. V lost 3 bases to trimming and J lost 0 bases, with 6 bases between them. CDR3 in DNA: TGTGCCAGCAGTTTCGACAGCTCCTACAATGAGCAGTTCTTC. Translation gives CASSFDSSYNEQFF. Drawing the rest from reference TRBV28 and TRBJ2-1, the complete variable domain is DVKVTQSSRYLVKRTGEKVFLECVQDMDHENMFWYRQDPGLGLRLIYFSYDVKMKEKGDIPEGYSVSREKKERFSLILESASTNQTSMYLCASSFDSSYNEQFFGPGTRLTVL.

A remark on this clonotype: The junction does not match germline at one end; this may be a read error. The chain employs TRBV5-3 and TRBJ1-1; D not certain. TRBV5-3 falls under the ORF class, with uncertain function. CDR3 length: 13 residues. In nucleotides, the CDR3 is TGTGCCAGCAGCTCAACATGGGACACTGAAGCTTTCTTT. This encodes CASSSTWDTEAFF.

This chain connects TRBV6-6 to TRBJ1-4; TRBD1 is a possible D gene (6 bases). The CDR3 is 14 amino acids. Trimming left V 2 bases short and J 8 bases short, with 12 bases between. Germline V gene lookup returns CDR1 MNHNY and CDR2 SVGAGI (reference sequence). CDR3 in amino acids: CASSYKRGGEKLFF. The CDR3 nucleotides read TGTGCCAGCAGTTACAAGAGGGGGGGCGAAAAACTGTTTTTT.